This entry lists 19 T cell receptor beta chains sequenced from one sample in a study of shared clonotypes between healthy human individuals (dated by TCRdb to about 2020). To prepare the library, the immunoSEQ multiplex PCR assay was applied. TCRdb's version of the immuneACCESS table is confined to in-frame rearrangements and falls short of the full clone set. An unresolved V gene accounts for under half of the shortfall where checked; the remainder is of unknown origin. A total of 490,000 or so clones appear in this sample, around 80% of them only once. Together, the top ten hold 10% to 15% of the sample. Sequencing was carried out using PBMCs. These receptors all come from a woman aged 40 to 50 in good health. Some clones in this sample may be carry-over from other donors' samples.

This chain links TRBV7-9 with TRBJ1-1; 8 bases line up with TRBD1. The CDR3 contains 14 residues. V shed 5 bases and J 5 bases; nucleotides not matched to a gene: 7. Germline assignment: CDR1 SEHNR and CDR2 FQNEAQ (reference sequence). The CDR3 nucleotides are TGTGCCAGCAGCGGATATACAGGGGGTACTGAAGCTTTCTTT. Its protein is CASSGYTGGTEAFF.

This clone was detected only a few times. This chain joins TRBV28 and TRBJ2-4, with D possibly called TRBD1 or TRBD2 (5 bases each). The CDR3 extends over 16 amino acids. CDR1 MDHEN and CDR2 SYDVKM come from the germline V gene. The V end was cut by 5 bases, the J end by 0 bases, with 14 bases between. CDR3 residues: CASSLGTDLAKNIQYF. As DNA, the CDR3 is TGTGCCAGCAGTCTCGGGACGGACTTAGCCAAAAACATTCAGTACTTC.

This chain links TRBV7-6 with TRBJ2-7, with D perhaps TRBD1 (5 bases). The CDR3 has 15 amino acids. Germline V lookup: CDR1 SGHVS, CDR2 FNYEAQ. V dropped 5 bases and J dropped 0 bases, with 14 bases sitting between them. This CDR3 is CASSAQGYFSYEQYF. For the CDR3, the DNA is TGTGCCAGCAGCGCTCAGGGTTACTTCTCCTACGAGCAGTACTTC.

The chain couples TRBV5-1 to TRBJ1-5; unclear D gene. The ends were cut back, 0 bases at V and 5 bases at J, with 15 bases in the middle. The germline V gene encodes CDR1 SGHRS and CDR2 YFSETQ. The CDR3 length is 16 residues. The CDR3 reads CASSLGDGYLDQPQHF. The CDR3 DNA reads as TGCGCCAGCAGCTTGGGAGACGGGTATCTGGATCAGCCCCAGCATTTT. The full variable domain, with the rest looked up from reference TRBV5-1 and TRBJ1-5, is KAGVTQTPRYLIKTRGQQVTLSCSPISGHRSVSWYQQTPGQGLQFLFEYFSETQRNKGNFPGRFSGRQFSNSRSEMNVSTLELGDSALYLCASSLGDGYLDQPQHFGDGTRLSIL.

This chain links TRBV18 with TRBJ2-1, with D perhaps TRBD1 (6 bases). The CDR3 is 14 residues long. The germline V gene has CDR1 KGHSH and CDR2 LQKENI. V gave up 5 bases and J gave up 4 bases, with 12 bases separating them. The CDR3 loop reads CASSINRVYNEQFF. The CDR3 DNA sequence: TGTGCCAGCTCAATAAACAGGGTTTACAATGAGCAGTTCTTC.

The CDR3 DNA follows: TGTGCCAGCAGCTTTTCCCCGACTAGCAATCAGCCCCAGCATTTT. Protein sequence: CASSFSPTSNQPQHF. The genes are TRBV5-6 and TRBJ1-5; D is undetermined. From germline, CDR1 is SGHDT and CDR2 YYEEEE. V was shortened by 2 bases and J by 0 bases, with 9 bases between the two germline ends. This CDR3 has 15 residues.

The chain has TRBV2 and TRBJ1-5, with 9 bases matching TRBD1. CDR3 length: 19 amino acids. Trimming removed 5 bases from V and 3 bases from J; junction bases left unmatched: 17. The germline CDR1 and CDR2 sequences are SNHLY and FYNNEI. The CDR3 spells CASSTNLYRGQLSNQPQHF. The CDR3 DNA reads TGTGCCAGCAGTACTAACCTATACAGGGGGCAACTCTCCAATCAGCCCCAGCATTTT.

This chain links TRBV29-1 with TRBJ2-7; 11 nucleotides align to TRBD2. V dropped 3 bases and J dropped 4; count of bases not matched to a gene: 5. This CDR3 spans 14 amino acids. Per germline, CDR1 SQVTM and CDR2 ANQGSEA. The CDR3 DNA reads TGCAGCGTTGATCCTGGGACTAGCGGATACGAGCAGTACTTC. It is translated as CSVDPGTSGYEQYF.

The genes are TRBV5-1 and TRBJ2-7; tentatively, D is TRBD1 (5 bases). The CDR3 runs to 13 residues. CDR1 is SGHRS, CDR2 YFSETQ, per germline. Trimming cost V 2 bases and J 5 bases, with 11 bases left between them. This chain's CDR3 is CASSFYGADEQYF. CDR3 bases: TGCGCCAGCAGCTTTTATGGGGCCGACGAGCAGTACTTC.

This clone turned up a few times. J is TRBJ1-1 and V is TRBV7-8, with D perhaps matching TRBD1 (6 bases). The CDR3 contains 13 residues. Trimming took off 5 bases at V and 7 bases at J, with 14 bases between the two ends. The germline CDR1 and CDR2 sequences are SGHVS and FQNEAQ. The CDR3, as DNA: TGTGCCAGCAGCCGTCAAGACAGGTATGAAGCTTTCTTT. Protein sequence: CASSRQDRYEAFF.

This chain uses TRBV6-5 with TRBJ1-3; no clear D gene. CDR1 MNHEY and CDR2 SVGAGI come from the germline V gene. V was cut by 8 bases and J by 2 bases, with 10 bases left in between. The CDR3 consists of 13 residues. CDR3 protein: CASRSAAGNTIYF. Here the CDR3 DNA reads TGTGCCAGCCGATCGGCGGCTGGAAACACCATATATTTT.

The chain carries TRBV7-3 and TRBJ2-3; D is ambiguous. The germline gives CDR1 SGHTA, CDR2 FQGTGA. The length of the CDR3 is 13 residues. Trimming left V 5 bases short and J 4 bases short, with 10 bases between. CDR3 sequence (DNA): TGTGCCAGCAGCCGTATTCACCCAGATACGCAGTATTTT. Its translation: CASSRIHPDTQYF.

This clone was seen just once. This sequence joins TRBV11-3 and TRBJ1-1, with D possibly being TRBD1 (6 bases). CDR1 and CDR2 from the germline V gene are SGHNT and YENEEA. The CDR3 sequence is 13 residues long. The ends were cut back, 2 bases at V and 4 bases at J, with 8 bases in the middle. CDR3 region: CASSLRGGTEAFF. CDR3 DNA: TGTGCCAGCAGCTTAAGGGGGGGCACTGAAGCTTTCTTT.

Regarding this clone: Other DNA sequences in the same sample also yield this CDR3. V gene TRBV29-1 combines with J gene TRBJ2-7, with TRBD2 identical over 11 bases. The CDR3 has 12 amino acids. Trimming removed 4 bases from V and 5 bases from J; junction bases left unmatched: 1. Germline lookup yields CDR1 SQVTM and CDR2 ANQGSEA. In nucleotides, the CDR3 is TGCAGCGTTGGACTAGCGGGAAACGAGCAGTACTTC. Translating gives CSVGLAGNEQYF.

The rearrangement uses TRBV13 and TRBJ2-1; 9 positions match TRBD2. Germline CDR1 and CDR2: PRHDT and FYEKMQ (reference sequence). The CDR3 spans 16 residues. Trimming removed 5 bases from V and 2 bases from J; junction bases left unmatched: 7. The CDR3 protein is CASSLLAGKAYNEQFF. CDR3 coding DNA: TGTGCCAGCAGCCTCCTAGCGGGGAAAGCCTACAATGAGCAGTTCTTC. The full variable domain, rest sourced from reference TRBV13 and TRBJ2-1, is AAGVIQSPRHLIKEKRETATLKCYPIPRHDTVYWYQQGPGQDPQFLISFYEKMQSDKGSIPDRFSAQQFSDYHSELNMSSLELGDSALYFCASSLLAGKAYNEQFFGPGTRLTVL.

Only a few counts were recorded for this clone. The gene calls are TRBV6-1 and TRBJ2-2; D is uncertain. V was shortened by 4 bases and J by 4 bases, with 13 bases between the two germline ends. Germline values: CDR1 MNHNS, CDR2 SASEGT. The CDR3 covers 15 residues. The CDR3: CASSATIVGTGELFF. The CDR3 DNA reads TGTGCCAGCAGTGCTACAATCGTTGGCACCGGGGAGCTGTTTTTT.

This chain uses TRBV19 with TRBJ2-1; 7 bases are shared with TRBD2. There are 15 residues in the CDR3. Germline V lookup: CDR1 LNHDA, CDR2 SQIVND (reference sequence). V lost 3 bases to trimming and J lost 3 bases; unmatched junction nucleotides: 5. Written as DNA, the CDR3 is TGTGCCAGTAGTATCAGCCTAGCGGACTACAATGAGCAGTTCTTC. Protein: CASSISLADYNEQFF.

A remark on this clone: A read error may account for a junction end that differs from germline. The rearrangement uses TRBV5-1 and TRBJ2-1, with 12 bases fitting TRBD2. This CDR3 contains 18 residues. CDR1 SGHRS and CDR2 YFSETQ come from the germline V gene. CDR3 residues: CASSLETSGSSAYNERFF. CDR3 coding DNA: TGCGCCAGCAGCTTGGAGACTAGCGGGAGCAGCGCCTACAATGAGCGGTTCTTC.

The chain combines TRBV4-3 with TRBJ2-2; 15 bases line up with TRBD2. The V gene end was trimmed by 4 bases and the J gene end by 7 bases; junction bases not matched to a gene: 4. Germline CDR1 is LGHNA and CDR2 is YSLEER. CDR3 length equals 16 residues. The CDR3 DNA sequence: TGCGCCAGCAGCCGGACTAGCGGGAGGGCCGGCGGGGAGCTGTTTTTT. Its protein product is CASSRTSGRAGGELFF.